A selection of T cell receptor beta chains follows, all from one sample in a study of cytomegalovirus exposure and HLA in healthy donors. TCRdb's table, derived via immunoSEQ multiplex PCR, lists solely in-frame clones and lacks some. The data contain 110,000 to 150,000 clones, 65% to 80% of them singletons. Sequenced: PBMCs. These receptors were obtained from a male donor in good health and CMV-seronegative. The CDR3 runs from the conserved cysteine through the conserved F or W. The order of the fields is J gene, V gene, CDR3 length, clone size, D gene, CDR3 DNA, CDR3 protein. The D gene is left open where the match is weak. Rows may omit the clone size; those that give it use once, few, many or a size class.

J gene: TRBJ1-4
V gene: TRBV19
CDR3 length: 15
clone size: NA
D gene: NA
CDR3 DNA: TGTGCCAGTAGTCGCAGGGGAGAGAGGTGGGAAAAACTGTTTTTT
CDR3 protein: CASSRRGERWEKLFF

J gene: TRBJ2-2
V gene: TRBV5-1
CDR3 length: 16
clone size: NA
D gene: NA
CDR3 DNA: TGCGCCAGCAGCTTGGCCACAGGGATAACCACCGGGGAGCTGTTTTTT
CDR3 protein: CASSLATGITTGELFF

J gene: TRBJ1-4
V gene: TRBV18
CDR3 length: 13
clone size: NA
D gene: NA
CDR3 DNA: TGTGCCAGCTCACCCGGACAATATGAAAAACTGTTTTTT
CDR3 protein: CASSPGQYEKLFF

J gene: TRBJ2-7
V gene: TRBV15
CDR3 length: 17
clone size: few
D gene: TRBD2
CDR3 DNA: TGTGCCACCAGCAGAGTTGTCGGGAGGAAGGGTTCCTACGAGCAGTACTTC
CDR3 protein: CATSRVVGRKGSYEQYF

J gene: TRBJ1-2
V gene: TRBV4-1
CDR3 length: 14
clone size: NA
D gene: NA
CDR3 DNA: TGCGCCAGCAGCCCCCCTAGTACTCACTATGGCTACACCTTC
CDR3 protein: CASSPPSTHYGYTF

J gene: TRBJ2-1
V gene: TRBV29-1
CDR3 length: 16
clone size: NA
D gene: TRBD2
CDR3 DNA: TGCAGCGTTGAACCCCCGAGGGGACTAGCGGTAGATGAGCAGTTCTTC
CDR3 protein: CSVEPPRGLAVDEQFF

J gene: TRBJ1-1
V gene: TRBV28
CDR3 length: 14
clone size: NA
D gene: TRBD1
CDR3 DNA: TGTGCCAGCAGTCCTTGGACAGGTGGGGCTGAAGCTTTCTTT
CDR3 protein: CASSPWTGGAEAFF

J gene: TRBJ1-1
V gene: TRBV19
CDR3 length: 18
clone size: NA
D gene: TRBD1
CDR3 DNA: TGTGCCAGTAGTATAGATCGTGGGTTCAGGGGGGCGAACACTGAAGCTTTCTTT
CDR3 protein: CASSIDRGFRGANTEAFF

J gene: TRBJ1-2
V gene: TRBV18
CDR3 length: 13
clone size: NA
D gene: TRBD1
CDR3 DNA: TGTGCCAGCTCACCTCGGGACAGGGATGGCTACACCTTC
CDR3 protein: CASSPRDRDGYTF

J gene: TRBJ1-2
V gene: TRBV14
CDR3 length: 15
clone size: NA
D gene: NA
CDR3 DNA: TGTGCCAGCAGCCAAGATAGGGGCAGCCTCTATGGCTACACCTTC
CDR3 protein: CASSQDRGSLYGYTF

J gene: TRBJ2-2
V gene: TRBV5-1
CDR3 length: 15
clone size: few
D gene: NA
CDR3 DNA: TGCGCCAGCAGCAGTGGACTCGTCAGCACCGGGGAGCTGTTTTTT
CDR3 protein: CASSSGLVSTGELFF

J gene: TRBJ2-1
V gene: TRBV7-9
CDR3 length: 15
clone size: NA
D gene: TRBD2
CDR3 DNA: TGTGCCAGCAGCGTCGGACTAGCGGGAGGAATGGGGCAGTTCTTC
CDR3 protein: CASSVGLAGGMGQFF

J gene: TRBJ1-6
V gene: TRBV5-7
CDR3 length: 15
clone size: NA
D gene: NA
CDR3 DNA: TGTGCCAGCAGCTTGGGCCAGGGGTTTAATTCACCCCTCCACTTT
CDR3 protein: CASSLGQGFNSPLHF

J gene: TRBJ2-2
V gene: TRBV9
CDR3 length: 15
clone size: NA
D gene: TRBD2
CDR3 DNA: TGTGCCAGCAGCGTAGAACTAGCGGGAGGTGGGGAGCTGTTTTTT
CDR3 protein: CASSVELAGGGELFF

J gene: TRBJ2-7
V gene: TRBV4-2
CDR3 length: 14
clone size: NA
D gene: NA
CDR3 DNA: TGTGCCAGCTCCGGGGATCCGAGCTCCTACGAGCAGTACTTC
CDR3 protein: CASSGDPSSYEQYF

J gene: TRBJ2-1
V gene: TRBV7-7
CDR3 length: 14
clone size: NA
D gene: TRBD2
CDR3 DNA: TGTGCTAGCAGCTTCGGGACTAGCACGGATGAGCAGTTCTTC
CDR3 protein: CASSFGTSTDEQFF

J gene: TRBJ1-1
V gene: TRBV7-3
CDR3 length: 13
clone size: NA
D gene: NA
CDR3 DNA: TGTGCCAGCGGCCGAGACAGAAACACTGAAGCTTTCTTT
CDR3 protein: CASGRDRNTEAFF

J gene: TRBJ2-2
V gene: TRBV7-3
CDR3 length: 15
clone size: NA
D gene: TRBD1
CDR3 DNA: TGTGCCAGCAGCCCCGGGACAGGGATGGCCGGGGAGCTGTTTTTT
CDR3 protein: CASSPGTGMAGELFF

J gene: TRBJ2-7
V gene: TRBV2
CDR3 length: 14
clone size: NA
D gene: TRBD1
CDR3 DNA: TGTGCCAGCAGTGAAGACAGGGGGCTCTTCGAGCAGTACTTC
CDR3 protein: CASSEDRGLFEQYF

J gene: TRBJ2-5
V gene: TRBV11-2
CDR3 length: 15
clone size: once
D gene: TRBD1
CDR3 DNA: TGTGCCAGCAGCTTAGGGGACAGGGACCAAGAGACCCAGTACTTC
CDR3 protein: CASSLGDRDQETQYF

J gene: TRBJ1-6
V gene: TRBV6-6
CDR3 length: 15
clone size: few
D gene: TRBD1
CDR3 DNA: TGTGCCAGCAGCGGACGCGGGACAGATCGAGCACCCCTCCACTTT
CDR3 protein: CASSGRGTDRAPLHF

J gene: TRBJ1-2
V gene: TRBV19
CDR3 length: 13
clone size: NA
D gene: TRBD1
CDR3 DNA: TGTGCCAGTAGGGGACAGGGGGAAAATGGCTACACCTTC
CDR3 protein: CASRGQGENGYTF

J gene: TRBJ2-7
V gene: TRBV19
CDR3 length: 13
clone size: NA
D gene: NA
CDR3 DNA: TGTGCCAGTAGTATTGGGCAGAGCTACGAGCAGTACTTC
CDR3 protein: CASSIGQSYEQYF

J gene: TRBJ1-3
V gene: TRBV18
CDR3 length: 19
clone size: NA
D gene: TRBD1
CDR3 DNA: TGTGCCAGCTCACCAGGGGACAGGTCAACCTTTTCCTCTGGAAACACCATATATTTT
CDR3 protein: CASSPGDRSTFSSGNTIYF

J gene: TRBJ2-7
V gene: TRBV6-5
CDR3 length: 12
clone size: NA
D gene: TRBD1
CDR3 DNA: TGTGCCAGCAGGGGACAGGGTGACGAGCAGTACTTC
CDR3 protein: CASRGQGDEQYF

J gene: TRBJ2-7
V gene: TRBV4-1
CDR3 length: 16
clone size: NA
D gene: TRBD1
CDR3 DNA: TGCGCCAGCAGCCAAGATCAGGGGACAGGGAGCTACGAGCAGTACTTC
CDR3 protein: CASSQDQGTGSYEQYF

J gene: TRBJ2-2
V gene: TRBV6-6
CDR3 length: 11
clone size: NA
D gene: NA
CDR3 DNA: TGTGCCAGCAGTTATAATGCGTGGCTGTTTTTT
CDR3 protein: CASSYNAWLFF